This TCR beta chain was sequenced during a study of human T cells and chemical hapten exposure. The CDR3 sequence is 15 residues long. The V and J ends lost 0 bases and 12 bases respectively, with 18 bases between them. Looked up from germline, CDR1 is MGHRA and CDR2 is YSYEKL. Time point reported: pre-sensitization, week 0. Noted treatment: therapeutic diphenylcyclopropenone sensitization with weekly scalp DPC. TCRdb used MiXCR to reprocess the RACE reads, holding one entry per CDR3 protein. The sample lists around 56,000 distinct CDR3 sequences, roughly 9.8% occurring once. This clonotype was seen a few times.

Sequenced here: whole blood, sampled in connection with sensitization to the hapten diphenylcyclopropenone (DPC). This TCR was recovered from a man aged 40-49 years with alopecia areata. Some clones in this sample may be carry-over from other donors' samples. This sequence joins TRBV4-1 and TRBJ2-1; perhaps TRBD1 as D (6 bases). Here the CDR3 reads CASSQDRGTLLWQFF. The CDR3 region has the DNA TGCGCCAGCAGCCAAGATAGGGGGACCCTTCTATGGCAGTTCTTC.